The rows below give T cell receptor beta chains drawn from one sample of a study of shared clonotypes between healthy human individuals. Assay used: immunoSEQ multiplex PCR; TCRdb lists only in-frame clones, some missing. The sample lists about 1.5 million clones, roughly 96% occurring once. Sequences were obtained from naive CD4+ T cells sorted from blood. The receptors were sampled from a man aged 25 to 40 in good health. The CDR3 runs from the conserved cysteine through the conserved F or W. The D gene is left open where the match is weak. Only some rows state a clone size, as once, few, many or a class for expanded clones.

TRBJ2-6 | TRBD1 | NA | TRBV7-8 | TGTGCCAGCAGCTTCACGACAGGGAAAACAAGCTCTGGGGCCAACGTCCTGACTTTC | CASSFTTGKTSSGANVLTF
TRBJ1-1 | NA | NA | TRBV7-6 | TGTGCCAGCAGCTTGACGCCGGGAGGCGGAACTGAAGCTTTCTTT | CASSLTPGGGTEAFF
TRBJ2-7 | NA | NA | TRBV12-5 | TGTGCTAGTGGTTTGGCTCAGGTGAAAGTTGACGAGCAGTACTTC | CASGLAQVKVDEQYF
TRBJ2-5 | TRBD1 | NA | TRBV7-9 | TGTGCCAGCAGCCCTAAATGGGGGACAGGGGGCGCGGAAGAGACCCAGTACTTC | CASSPKWGTGGAEETQYF
TRBJ2-2 | TRBD1 | once | TRBV6-5 | TGTGCCAGCAGTCAGAACAGGGGAAACACCGGGGAGCTGTTTTTT | CASSQNRGNTGELFF
TRBJ2-5 | NA | NA | TRBV5-3 | TGTGCCAGAAGCCTCCGGTTAGAAGAGACCCAGTACTTC | CARSLRLEETQYF
TRBJ1-1 | TRBD1 | NA | TRBV12-5 | TGTGCTAGTGGCATGACAGGGGGCACTGAAGCTTTCTTT | CASGMTGGTEAFF
TRBJ1-2 | NA | NA | TRBV5-5 | TGTGCCAGCAGCTTGGTTCTCCCCAGGGCTAACTATGGCTACACCTTC | CASSLVLPRANYGYTF
TRBJ2-1 | NA | NA | TRBV19 | TGTGCCAGTAGTACCGGGAGTGGGTTGGGCGTGCCGCAGTTCTTC | CASSTGSGLGVPQFF
TRBJ2-7 | NA | NA | TRBV5-8 | TGTGCCAGCAGCTTAGTTTCGGGCTACGAGCAGTACTTC | CASSLVSGYEQYF
TRBJ2-7 | NA | NA | TRBV7-2 | TGTGCCAGCAGCCCCGGAGCGTGGGAGCAGTACTTC | CASSPGAWEQYF
TRBJ2-2 | TRBD2 | NA | TRBV5-1 | TGCGCCAGCAGCTTAATGGAGGGACTAAACACCGGGGAGCTGTTTTTT | CASSLMEGLNTGELFF
TRBJ2-4 | NA | once | TRBV6-4 | TGTGCCAGCAGCCCCATAGGGGGGAATTCAGTTCAGTACTTC | CASSPIGGNSVQYF
TRBJ2-2 | TRBD2 | few | TRBV5-6 | TGTGCCAGCACCGTAGCGGGAGGGCCGTTCGGGGAGCTGTTTTTT | CASTVAGGPFGELFF
TRBJ2-1 | NA | NA | TRBV18 | TGTGCCAGCTCACCACGGGGACGCAATGAGCAGTTCTTC | CASSPRGRNEQFF
TRBJ1-2 | NA | NA | TRBV19 | TGTGCCAGTAGTTTCGGGACCTATGGCTACACCTTC | CASSFGTYGYTF
TRBJ2-7 | TRBD2 | NA | TRBV28 | TGTGCCAGCAGCCGCTGGGCTAGCGGGATAGCAACGACCTACGAGCAGTACTTC | CASSRWASGIATTYEQYF
TRBJ2-1 | TRBD2 | NA | TRBV28 | TGTGCCAGCAGGACGACGGGGGGAGATCCCTACAATGAGCAGTTCTTC | CASRTTGGDPYNEQFF
TRBJ2-3 | TRBD2 | once | TRBV19 | TGTGCCAGTAGTATAGGATTGCCTAGCGGGAGTCTGGATACGCAGTATTTT | CASSIGLPSGSLDTQYF
TRBJ2-7 | NA | NA | TRBV5-1 | TGCGCCAGCAGCTTGGGGAAAGGGTCTGACGAGCAGTACTTC | CASSLGKGSDEQYF
TRBJ2-5 | NA | NA | TRBV5-1 | TGCGCCAGCAGCTCCCCCCCGGCCCAAGAGACCCAGTACTTC | CASSSPPAQETQYF
TRBJ2-1 | TRBD1 | NA | TRBV19 | TGTGCCAGTAGTCCAAGACAGGGTACACTCTACAATGAGCAGTTCTTC | CASSPRQGTLYNEQFF
TRBJ2-7 | NA | NA | TRBV18 | TGTGCCAGCTCACCGCCCAGCTCCTACGAGCAGTACTTC | CASSPPSSYEQYF
TRBJ2-1 | NA | NA | TRBV5-1 | TGCGCCAGCAGCTCTGAGCGGGTGCAGGATTCTGAGCAGTTCTTC | CASSSERVQDSEQFF
TRBJ2-7 | NA | NA | TRBV10-1 | TGCGCCAGCACCACGGCCTGGCAGATGATGACTCGAAGCTCCTACGAGCAGTACTTC | CASTTAWQMMTRSSYEQYF
TRBJ2-7 | TRBD2 | once | TRBV5-1 | TGCGCCAGCAGCCCACAGACGGGACTAACGGCCTACGAGCAGTACTTC | CASSPQTGLTAYEQYF
TRBJ2-5 | NA | few | TRBV5-4 | TGTGCCAGCAGCTCCCTGGAGACCCAGTACTTC | CASSSLETQYF
TRBJ2-3 | NA | NA | TRBV5-1 | TGCGCCAGTTCCCCCCGGGAAGGACGCACAGATACGCAGTATTTT | CASSPREGRTDTQYF
TRBJ2-1 | TRBD1 | NA | TRBV2 | TGTGCCAGCAGCCCCCCGTGGGGGACAGGCCTAGACGAGCAGTTCTTC | CASSPPWGTGLDEQFF
TRBJ1-1 | NA | once | TRBV29-1 | TGCAGCGTTGAAGTACAGGGGAACACTGAAGCTTTCTTT | CSVEVQGNTEAFF
TRBJ2-1 | TRBD2 | NA | TRBV27 | TGTGCCAGCAGGATAAGCGGGAATAACAATGAGCAGTTCTTC | CASRISGNNNEQFF
TRBJ2-1 | TRBD2 | NA | TRBV18 | TGTGCCAGCTCACCGAGGGGACTAGCGGGAGTACGTCAGGACAATGAGCAGTTCTTC | CASSPRGLAGVRQDNEQFF
TRBJ2-1 | NA | NA | TRBV27 | TGTGCCAGCAGTTTTTGGGCTAGCGACGGTGAGCAGTTCTTC | CASSFWASDGEQFF
TRBJ2-2 | NA | NA | TRBV19 | TGTGCCAGTAGTATTTTATCAGGGGCGGGCACCGGGGAGCTGTTTTTT | CASSILSGAGTGELFF
TRBJ2-6 | NA | NA | TRBV11-2 | TGTGCCAGCAGTTCCCTAGGGCGTTCCTCTGGGGCCAACGTCCTGACTTTC | CASSSLGRSSGANVLTF
TRBJ1-5 | NA | NA | TRBV6-5 | TGTGCCAGCAGCACCGGACAGTTTGAGCCCCAGCATTTT | CASSTGQFEPQHF
TRBJ2-7 | TRBD1 | once | TRBV7-9 | TGTGCCAGCAGCAACCTGACAGGGAGCTCCTACGAGCAGTACTTC | CASSNLTGSSYEQYF
TRBJ2-7 | TRBD2 | NA | TRBV5-1 | TGCGCCAGCAGCCGAGGGACTAGCGGGAGTGCCTACGAGCAGTACTTC | CASSRGTSGSAYEQYF
TRBJ2-1 | TRBD2 | NA | TRBV5-1 | TGCGCCAGCAGCCAATCCGCGGGACTAGCGGCTTACAATGAGCAGTTCTTC | CASSQSAGLAAYNEQFF
TRBJ2-1 | TRBD2 | NA | TRBV7-9 | TGTGCCAGCAGCTTAAGGGCGGGAGGGACCGCCTACAATGAGCAGTTCTTC | CASSLRAGGTAYNEQFF
TRBJ1-2 | NA | once | TRBV7-9 | TGTGCCAGCAGCTTAGCTAGGGCGATGGATGGCTACACCTTC | CASSLARAMDGYTF
TRBJ2-1 | NA | NA | TRBV2 | TGTGCCAGCAGTGGGGTTGGAGGGAGTCGACGCAATGAGCAGTTCTTC | CASSGVGGSRRNEQFF
TRBJ2-7 | NA | NA | TRBV11-2 | TGTGCCAGCACAAAAACATTGGACACCCTCCCATCCTACGAGCAGTACTTC | CASTKTLDTLPSYEQYF
TRBJ2-7 | NA | NA | TRBV5-1 | TGCGCCAGCAGCTTAAGGGGTAGGAACGAGCAGTACTTC | CASSLRGRNEQYF
TRBJ2-7 | TRBD2 | NA | TRBV27 | TGTGCCAGCACCCGACTAGCGGGGTCTACCTACGAGCAGTACTTC | CASTRLAGSTYEQYF
TRBJ2-2 | NA | NA | TRBV7-6 | TGTGCCAGCAGCTTAGCGGCGGGAGGGGAGCTGTTTTTT | CASSLAAGGELFF
TRBJ2-1 | TRBD2 | NA | TRBV5-4 | TGTGCCAGCAGGGATGGCGGGAGGGGCCGCAATGAGCAGTTCTTC | CASRDGGRGRNEQFF
TRBJ2-3 | NA | NA | TRBV6-6 | TGTGCCAGCAGTGCAACAGGGTCCAGCACAGATACGCAGTATTTT | CASSATGSSTDTQYF